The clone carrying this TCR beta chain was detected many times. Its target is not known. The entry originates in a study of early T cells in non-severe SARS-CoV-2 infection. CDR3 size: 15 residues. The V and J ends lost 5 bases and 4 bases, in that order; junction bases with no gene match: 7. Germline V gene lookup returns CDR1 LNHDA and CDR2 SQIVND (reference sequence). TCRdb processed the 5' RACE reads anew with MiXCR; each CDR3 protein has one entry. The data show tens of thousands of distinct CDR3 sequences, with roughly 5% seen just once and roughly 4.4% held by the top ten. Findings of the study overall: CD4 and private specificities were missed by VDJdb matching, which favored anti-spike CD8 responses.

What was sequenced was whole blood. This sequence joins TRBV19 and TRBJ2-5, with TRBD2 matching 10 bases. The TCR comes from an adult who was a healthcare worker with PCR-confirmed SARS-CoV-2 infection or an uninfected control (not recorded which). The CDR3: CASSPRLAGAETQYF. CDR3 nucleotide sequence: TGTGCCAGTAGTCCTCGGCTAGCGGGAGCAGAGACCCAGTACTTC. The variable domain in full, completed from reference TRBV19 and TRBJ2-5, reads DGGITQSPKYLFRKEGQNVTLSCEQNLNHDAMYWYRQDPGQGLRLIYYSQIVNDFQKGDIAEGYSVSREKKESFPLTVTSAQKNPTAFYLCASSPRLAGAETQYFGPGTRLLVL.